This paragraph covers one TCR beta chain sequence. V shed 4 bases, J shed 0 bases, and the junction held 7 bases outside the gene matches. The CDR3 runs 17 residues. Germline V gives CDR1 WSHSY, CDR2 SAAADI. These data are taken from a study of blood T cell repertoires in COVID-19. Study summary: Italy, Spain and the United States were the sources of the convalescent and acute COVID-19 samples. Nucleic acid was either cDNA or gDNA, and it came from T cells, B-cell-depleted T cells, or PBMCs.

Authors' data handling: Researchers report that nucleated cell counts were estimated from reference gene primer amplification. Sequencing used immunoSEQ multiplex PCR; TCRdb keeps in-frame clones, though not all of them. From that table come the V and J calls and clone size; the DNA was used to work out D and trimming. Of about 190,000 clones listed, roughly 89% were seen once; the top ten hold around 6.6%. This receptor was taken from a man aged 40-50 years with acute or convalescent COVID-19. Input material: peripheral blood. V is TRBV10-2 and J is TRBJ2-2; the match to TRBD2 covers 8 bases. The CDR3: CASSVPGLVTNTGELFF. As DNA, the CDR3 is TGCGCCAGCAGTGTACCGGGACTAGTCACGAACACCGGGGAGCTGTTTTTT.